This T cell receptor (beta chain) was profiled in a study of response to subunit inactivated influenza vaccine. TCRdb re-called the RT-PCR reads through MiXCR, storing one row per CDR3 protein. The top ten hold around 2% of the sample, which has roughly 520,000 distinct CDR3 sequences, 25% seen once. Overall study results and limits: After each seasonal influenza vaccination, few new T cells are recruited, the authors suggested.

This clonotype was detected ten times or more. Its specificity is not known. Specimen: CD4+ T cells sorted from PBMCs, collected around 5 days after vaccination. This sequence originates from a man in his fifties who received an inactivated influenza vaccine.

The CDR3 bases are TGTGCCAGCAGTCGGGACAGCCACTTCTATGGCTACACCTTC. Protein: CASSRDSHFYGYTF. The genes are TRBV6-1 and TRBJ1-2; 7 bases match TRBD1. The CDR3 covers 14 residues. Losses at the gene ends were 5 bases for V and 4 bases for J; bases not matched to a gene: 7. Looked up from germline, CDR1 is MNHNS and CDR2 is SASEGT.